The entry below gives a single T cell receptor beta chain sequence along with its context. Its target is unknown. This sample was included in a study of cytomegalovirus exposure and HLA in healthy donors. Overall study findings and caveats: Later work associated around 18,000 TCR beta sequences with HLA alleles at 0.05 false discovery rate. DRB1 had the most TCR associations and HLA-C the fewest, a later analysis found, with rates varying by HLA locus.

PCR amplification relied on 60 Vbeta primers (plus 13 Jbeta primers). The assay was immunoSEQ multiplex PCR, and TCRdb's table has in-frame clones only and misses some. The sample includes about 82,000 clones, about 87% of them seen just once. The clonotype was recovered from a man between 18 and 35 years old in good health and CMV-seronegative. The sequencing sample was made of PBMCs.

The CDR3 sequence is CAISPMDRGRSDTQYF. The DNA for the CDR3 is TGTGCCATCAGTCCGATGGACAGGGGGCGGTCAGATACGCAGTATTTT. This chain uses TRBV10-3 with TRBJ2-3; 11 positions match TRBD1. Germline loops: CDR1 ENHRY, CDR2 SYGVKD. The CDR3 runs 16 residues. With V trimmed by 5 bases and J by 4 bases, 8 bases remained unmatched.